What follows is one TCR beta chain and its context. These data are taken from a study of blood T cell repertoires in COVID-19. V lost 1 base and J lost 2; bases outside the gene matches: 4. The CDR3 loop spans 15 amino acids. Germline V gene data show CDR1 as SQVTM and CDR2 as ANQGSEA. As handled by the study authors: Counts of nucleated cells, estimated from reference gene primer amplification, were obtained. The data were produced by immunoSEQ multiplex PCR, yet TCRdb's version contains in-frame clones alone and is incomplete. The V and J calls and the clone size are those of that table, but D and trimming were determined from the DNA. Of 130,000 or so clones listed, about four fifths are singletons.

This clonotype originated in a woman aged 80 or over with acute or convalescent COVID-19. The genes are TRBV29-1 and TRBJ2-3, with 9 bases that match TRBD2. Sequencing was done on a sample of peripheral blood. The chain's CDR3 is CSVEVRLAATDTQYF. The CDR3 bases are TGCAGCGTTGAAGTCAGACTAGCGGCCACAGATACGCAGTATTTT.